The clone carrying this T cell receptor beta chain is a singleton in its sample. What it binds is not known. The sample comes from a study of shared clonotypes between healthy human individuals. Broader study findings: Genetic and exposure-history diversity was limited by the few donors. Among the subsets, naive ones generally showed larger estimated richness than memory ones.

Method: immunoSEQ multiplex PCR; TCRdb's copy keeps in-frame clones and lacks some. The top ten clones hold 0.11% of a sample with about 650,000 clones, nearly 97% of them seen once. The naive CD8 population came from CD45RO-negative cells selected for CCR7, without terminally differentiated effector memory CD45RA+ cells. Unmatched junction bases numbered 10, after V lost 0 bases and J lost 5 bases. The length of the CDR3 is 17 residues. Germline CDR1 is MDHEN and CDR2 is SYDVKM. This sequence originates from a woman aged 25 to 45 in good health. The sample comprised naive CD8+ T cells sorted from blood. The V and J genes are TRBV28 and TRBJ2-3; 8 bases match TRBD1. The CDR3 here is CASSLWTGAAWEDTQYF. The CDR3 DNA is TGTGCCAGCAGTTTATGGACAGGGGCCGCGTGGGAAGATACGCAGTATTTT. Filled out from reference TRBV28 and TRBJ2-3, the complete variable domain reads DVKVTQSSRYLVKRTGEKVFLECVQDMDHENMFWYRQDPGLGLRLIYFSYDVKMKEKGDIPEGYSVSREKKERFSLILESASTNQTSMYLCASSLWTGAAWEDTQYFGPGTRLTVL.